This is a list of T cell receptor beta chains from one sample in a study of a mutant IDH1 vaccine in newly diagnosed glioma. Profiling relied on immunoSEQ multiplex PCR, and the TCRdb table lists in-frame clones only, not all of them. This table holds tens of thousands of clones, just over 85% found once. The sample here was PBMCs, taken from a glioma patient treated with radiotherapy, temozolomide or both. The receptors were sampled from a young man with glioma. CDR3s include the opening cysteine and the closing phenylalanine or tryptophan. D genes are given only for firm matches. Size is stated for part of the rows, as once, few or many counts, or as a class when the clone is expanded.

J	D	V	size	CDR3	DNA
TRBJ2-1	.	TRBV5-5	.	CASSLVGAGLSYNEQFF	TGTGCCAGCAGCTTGGTAGGGGCGGGACTTAGCTACAATGAGCAGTTCTTC
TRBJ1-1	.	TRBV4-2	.	CASSPGLRGAFF	TGTGCCAGCAGCCCGGGGTTGAGGGGAGCTTTCTTT
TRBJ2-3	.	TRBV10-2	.	CASRFSSTDTQYF	TGCGCCAGCAGGTTTTCTAGCACAGATACGCAGTATTTT
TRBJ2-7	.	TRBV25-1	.	CASSESGPAYEQYF	TGTGCCAGCAGTGAATCGGGACCCGCCTACGAGCAGTACTTC
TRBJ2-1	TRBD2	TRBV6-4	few	CASSDSGGDYNEQFF	TGTGCCAGCAGTGACAGCGGGGGGGACTACAATGAGCAGTTCTTC
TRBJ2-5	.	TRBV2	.	CATRASAPLRETQYF	TGTGCCACGCGGGCCAGCGCTCCTCTTCGGGAGACCCAGTACTTC
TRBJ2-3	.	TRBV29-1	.	CSVQGRLTDTQYF	TGCAGCGTTCAGGGCAGGTTAACAGATACGCAGTATTTT
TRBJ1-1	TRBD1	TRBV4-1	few	CASSQHRGRAEAFF	TGCGCCAGCAGCCAACACAGGGGGCGGGCTGAAGCTTTCTTT
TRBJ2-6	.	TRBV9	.	CASSSLGSPSGANVLTF	TGTGCCAGCAGCTCACTAGGGTCCCCCTCTGGGGCCAACGTCCTGACTTTC
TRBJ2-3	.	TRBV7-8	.	CASSPNGLSTDTQYF	TGTGCCAGCAGCCCAAATGGATTAAGCACAGATACGCAGTATTTT
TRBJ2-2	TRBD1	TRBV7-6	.	CASSPGTGYTGELFF	TGTGCCAGCAGCCCCGGGACAGGGTACACCGGGGAGCTGTTTTTT
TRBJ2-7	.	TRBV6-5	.	CASSYATNIDEQYF	TGTGCCAGCAGTTACGCCACCAATATAGACGAGCAGTACTTC
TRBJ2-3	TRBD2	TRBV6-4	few	CASRTSGGADTQYF	TGTGCCAGCAGGACTAGCGGGGGGGCAGATACGCAGTATTTT
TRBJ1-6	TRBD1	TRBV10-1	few	CASSASTGSLNSPLHF	TGCGCCAGCAGTGCTTCGACAGGGAGTCTGAATTCACCCCTCCACTTT
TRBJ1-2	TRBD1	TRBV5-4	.	CASSTKGQGFTGYTF	TGTGCCAGCAGCACCAAGGGACAGGGGTTCACTGGCTACACCTTC
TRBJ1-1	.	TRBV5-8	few	CASSFRSLDTEAFF	TGTGCCAGCAGCTTTCGGTCTCTTGACACTGAAGCTTTCTTT
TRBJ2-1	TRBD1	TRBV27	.	CASSFGQGTYNEQFF	TGTGCCAGCAGTTTCGGACAGGGGACATACAATGAGCAGTTCTTC
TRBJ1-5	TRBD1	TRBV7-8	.	CASSSDRARQPQHF	TGTGCCAGCAGCTCTGACAGGGCCAGGCAGCCCCAGCATTTT
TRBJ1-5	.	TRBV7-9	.	CASSLAGGLQPQHF	TGTGCCAGCAGCCTAGCGGGGGGACTTCAGCCCCAGCATTTT
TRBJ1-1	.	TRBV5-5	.	CASDTPGLNTEAFF	TGTGCCAGCGACACCCCGGGACTGAACACTGAAGCTTTCTTT
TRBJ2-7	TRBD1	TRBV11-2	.	CASSLGTGGVFSYEQYF	TGTGCCAGCAGCTTAGGGACAGGGGGAGTATTCTCCTACGAGCAGTACTTC
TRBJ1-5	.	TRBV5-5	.	CASSFRGRSNQPQHF	TGTGCCAGCAGCTTTCGGGGAAGGAGCAATCAGCCCCAGCATTTT
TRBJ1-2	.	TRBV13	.	CASSPGGKGYYGYTF	TGTGCCAGCAGCCCCGGCGGGAAGGGCTACTATGGCTACACCTTC
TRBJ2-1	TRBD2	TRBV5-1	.	CASRETSGGNEQFF	TGCGCCAGCCGTGAGACTAGCGGGGGGAATGAGCAGTTCTTC
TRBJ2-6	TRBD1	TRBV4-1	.	CASSRTSQGVSSGANVLTF	TGCGCCAGCAGCCGAACATCCCAGGGGGTGAGCTCTGGGGCCAACGTCCTGACTTTC
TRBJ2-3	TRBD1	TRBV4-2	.	CASSQDGTGITDTQYF	TGTGCCAGCAGCCAAGATGGGACAGGTATCACAGATACGCAGTATTTT
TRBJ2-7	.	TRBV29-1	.	CSVGTKGEQYF	TGCAGCGTGGGGACAAAGGGCGAGCAGTACTTC
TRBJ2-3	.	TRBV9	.	CASRGNTDTQYF	TGTGCCAGCAGGGGAAACACAGATACGCAGTATTTT